This T cell receptor (beta chain) derives from a study of blood T cells in healthy people across ages. Germline assignment: CDR1 SEHNR and CDR2 FQNEAQ (reference sequence). The CDR3 is made up of 14 amino acids. After removal of 6 bases from V and 0 bases from J, the junction contained 3 bases not matched to a gene. The use of a sample-barcoded 5' primer and a J-beta primer mix characterized a second PCR of roughly 7 to 11 cycles. TCRdb ran MiXCR on the 5' RACE reads and lists one entry per CDR3 protein. The sample shows about 1 million distinct CDR3 sequences, roughly a quarter of them seen only once. The data were also submitted as part of a second study, on T cells of mothers and their children. This second report adds: Samples were obtained from a few healthy Caucasian mothers and their six children. Thymic selection, a shaping force on TCR recombination output, acts similarly in related and unrelated pairs.

The chain links TRBV7-9 to TRBJ2-3, with 7 bases matching TRBD2. Sequencing was carried out using blood. This receptor was obtained from a girl aged 2 to 10 in good health. The CDR3 DNA sequence: TGTGCCAGCAGTCGGGACTACAGCACAGATACGCAGTATTTT. Its translation: CASSRDYSTDTQYF. Looking up the rest from reference TRBV7-9 and TRBJ2-3 gives the full variable domain: DTGVSQNPRHKITKRGQNVTFRCDPISEHNRLYWYRQTLGQGPEFLTYFQNEAQLEKSRLLSDRFSAERPKGSFSTLEIQRTEQGDSAMYLCASSRDYSTDTQYFGPGTRLTVL.